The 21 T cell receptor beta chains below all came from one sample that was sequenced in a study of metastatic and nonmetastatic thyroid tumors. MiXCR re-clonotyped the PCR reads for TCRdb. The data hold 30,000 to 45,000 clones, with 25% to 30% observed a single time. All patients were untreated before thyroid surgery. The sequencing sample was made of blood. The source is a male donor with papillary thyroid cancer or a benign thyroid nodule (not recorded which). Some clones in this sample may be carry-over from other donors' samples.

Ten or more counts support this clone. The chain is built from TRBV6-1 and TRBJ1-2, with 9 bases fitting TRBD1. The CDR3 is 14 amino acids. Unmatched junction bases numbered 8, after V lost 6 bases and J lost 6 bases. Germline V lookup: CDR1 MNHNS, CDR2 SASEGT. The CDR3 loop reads CASRRTGGADGYTF. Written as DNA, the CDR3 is TGTGCCAGCAGACGCACAGGGGGCGCGGATGGCTACACCTTC.

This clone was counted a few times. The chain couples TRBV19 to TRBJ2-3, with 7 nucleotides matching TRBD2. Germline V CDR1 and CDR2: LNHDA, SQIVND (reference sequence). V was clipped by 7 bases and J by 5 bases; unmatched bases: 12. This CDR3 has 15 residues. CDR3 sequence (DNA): TGTGCCAGTACCCGAGCGGGGCTAGGTGGAGATACGCAGTATTTT. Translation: CASTRAGLGGDTQYF.

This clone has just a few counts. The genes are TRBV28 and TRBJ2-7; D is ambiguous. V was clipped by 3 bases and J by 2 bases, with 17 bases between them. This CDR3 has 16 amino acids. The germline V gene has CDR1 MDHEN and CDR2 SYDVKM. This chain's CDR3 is CASSFILDGLAYEQYF. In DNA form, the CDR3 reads TGTGCCAGCAGTTTTATCCTCGACGGGTTAGCCTACGAGCAGTACTTC.

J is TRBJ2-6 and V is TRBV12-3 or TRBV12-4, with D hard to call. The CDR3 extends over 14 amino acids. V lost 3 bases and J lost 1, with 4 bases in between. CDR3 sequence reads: CASSFRSGANVLTF. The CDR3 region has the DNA TGTGCCAGCAGTTTCCGATCTGGGGCCAACGTCCTGACTTTC.

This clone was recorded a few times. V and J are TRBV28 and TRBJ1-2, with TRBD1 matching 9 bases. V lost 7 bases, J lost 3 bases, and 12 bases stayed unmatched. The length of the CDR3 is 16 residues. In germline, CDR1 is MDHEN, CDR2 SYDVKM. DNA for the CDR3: TGTGCCAGCAATTCCGGGACAGGGTTAAGTGACTATGGCTACACCTTC. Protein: CASNSGTGLSDYGYTF.

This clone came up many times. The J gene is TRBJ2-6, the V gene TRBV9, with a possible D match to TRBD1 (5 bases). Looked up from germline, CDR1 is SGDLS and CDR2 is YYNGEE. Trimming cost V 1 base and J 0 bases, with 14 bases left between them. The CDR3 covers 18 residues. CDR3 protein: CASSVILDSPSGANVLTF. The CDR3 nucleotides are TGTGCCAGCAGCGTAATCCTAGACAGTCCCTCTGGGGCCAACGTCCTGACTTTC.

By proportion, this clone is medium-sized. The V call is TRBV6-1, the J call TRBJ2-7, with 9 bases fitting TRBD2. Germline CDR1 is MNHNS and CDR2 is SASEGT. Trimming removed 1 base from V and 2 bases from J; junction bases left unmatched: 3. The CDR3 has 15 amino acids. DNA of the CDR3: TGTGCCAGCAGTGAAGAAATAGCGGGAGCCTACGAGCAGTACTTC. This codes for CASSEEIAGAYEQYF.

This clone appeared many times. This CDR3 reads CASSDGREGPAGELFF. CDR3 in DNA: TGTGCCAGCAGTGACGGGCGGGAGGGCCCGGCCGGGGAGCTGTTTTTT. V and J are TRBV6-4 and TRBJ2-2; 9 bases are shared with TRBD2. The V gene end was trimmed by 2 bases and the J gene end by 6 bases; junction bases not matched to a gene: 7. The germline V gene encodes CDR1 MRHNA and CDR2 SNTAGT. The CDR3 spans 16 residues.

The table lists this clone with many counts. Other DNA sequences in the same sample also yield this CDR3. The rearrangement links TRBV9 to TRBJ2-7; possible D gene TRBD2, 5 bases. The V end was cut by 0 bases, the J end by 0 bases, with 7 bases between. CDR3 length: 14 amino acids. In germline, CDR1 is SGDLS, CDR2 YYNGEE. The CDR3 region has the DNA TGTGCCAGCAGCGTAGGTGGGAGCTCCTACGAGCAGTACTTC. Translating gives CASSVGGSSYEQYF.

In nucleotides, the CDR3 is TGCGCCAGCAGCCGTGGGACGGCGGATAGCTCCTACGAGCAGTACTTC. Its protein product is CASSRGTADSSYEQYF. The V call is TRBV4-1, the J call TRBJ2-7, with D perhaps assigned TRBD1 or TRBD2 (5 bases each). The CDR3 loop spans 16 amino acids. In germline, CDR1 is MGHRA, CDR2 YSYEKL. Trimming pared 4 bases from V and 0 bases from J, leaving 16 bases between.

In DNA, the CDR3 is TGCGCCAGCAGCATGACAGGGACTGGAAACACCATATATTTT. It translates to CASSMTGTGNTIYF. The chain uses TRBV5-1 and TRBJ1-3, with 7 bases aligning to TRBD1. Germline CDR1 reads SGHRS; CDR2 reads YFSETQ. The CDR3 has 14 amino acids. J gave up 2 bases and V 4 bases, and 3 bases lay outside the gene matches.

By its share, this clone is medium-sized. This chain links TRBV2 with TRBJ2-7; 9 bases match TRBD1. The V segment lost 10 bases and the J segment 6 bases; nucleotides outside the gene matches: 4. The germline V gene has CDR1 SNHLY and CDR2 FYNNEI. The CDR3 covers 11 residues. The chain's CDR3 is CATRQGGEQYF. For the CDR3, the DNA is TGTGCCACGAGACAGGGGGGCGAGCAGTACTTC.

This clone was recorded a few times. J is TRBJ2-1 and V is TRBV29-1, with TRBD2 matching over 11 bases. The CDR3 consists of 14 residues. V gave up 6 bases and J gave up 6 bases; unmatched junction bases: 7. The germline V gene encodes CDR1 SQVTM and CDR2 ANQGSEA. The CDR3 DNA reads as TGCAGCGTCTTCACTAGCGGGAGAGGCAATGAGCAGTTCTTC. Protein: CSVFTSGRGNEQFF.

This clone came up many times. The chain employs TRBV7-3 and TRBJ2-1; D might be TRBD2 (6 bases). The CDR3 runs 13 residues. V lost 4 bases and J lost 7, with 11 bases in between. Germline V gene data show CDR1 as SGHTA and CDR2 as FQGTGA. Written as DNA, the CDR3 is TGTGCCAGCAGCTCCTACCTAGCGAATGAGCAGTTCTTC. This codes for CASSSYLANEQFF.

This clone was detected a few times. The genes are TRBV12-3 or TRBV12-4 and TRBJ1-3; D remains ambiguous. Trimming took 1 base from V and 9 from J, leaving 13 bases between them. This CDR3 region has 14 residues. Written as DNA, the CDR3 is TGTGCCAGCAGTTTAGGCCACGCTTCCCCCACCATATATTTT. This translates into CASSLGHASPTIYF.

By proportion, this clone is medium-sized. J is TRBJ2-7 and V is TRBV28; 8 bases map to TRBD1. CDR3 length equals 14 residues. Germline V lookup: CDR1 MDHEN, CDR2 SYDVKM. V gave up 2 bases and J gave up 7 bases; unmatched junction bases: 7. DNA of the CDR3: TGTGCCAGCAGTTTAGGGACAGGCGGCGGTGAGCAGTACTTC. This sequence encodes CASSLGTGGGEQYF.

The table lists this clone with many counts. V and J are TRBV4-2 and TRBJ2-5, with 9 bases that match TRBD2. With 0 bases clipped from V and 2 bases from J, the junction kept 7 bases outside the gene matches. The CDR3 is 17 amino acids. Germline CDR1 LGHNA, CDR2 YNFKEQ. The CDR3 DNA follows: TGTGCCAGCAGCCAAGAAGGAGCGGGAGGAGGACAAGAGACCCAGTACTTC. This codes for CASSQEGAGGGQETQYF.

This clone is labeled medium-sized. The CDR3 DNA reads as TGCAGTGCTAAATCAGGGTTCGGCTATGGCTACACCTTC. It codes for CSAKSGFGYGYTF. V is TRBV20-1 and J is TRBJ1-2, with D maybe TRBD1 (5 bases). Germline values: CDR1 DFQATT, CDR2 SNEGSKA (reference sequence). The V end lost 4 bases, the J end lost 4 bases, and 13 bases lay between the germline ends. The CDR3 runs to 13 residues.

The CDR3 here is CASSLLLAGNADTQYF. CDR3 bases: TGCGCCAGCAGCCTCTTACTAGCGGGAAACGCAGATACGCAGTATTTT. This chain uses TRBV4-1 with TRBJ2-3; 10 nucleotides agree with TRBD2. Germline lookup yields CDR1 MGHRA and CDR2 YSYEKL. This CDR3 is built from 16 residues. J gave up 4 bases and V 4 bases, and 8 bases lay outside the gene matches.

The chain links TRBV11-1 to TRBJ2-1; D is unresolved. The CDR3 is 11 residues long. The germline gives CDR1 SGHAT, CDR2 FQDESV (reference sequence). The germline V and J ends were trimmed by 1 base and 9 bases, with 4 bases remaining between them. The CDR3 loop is CASSLEGEQFF. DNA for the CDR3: TGTGCCAGCAGCTTAGAGGGTGAGCAGTTCTTC.

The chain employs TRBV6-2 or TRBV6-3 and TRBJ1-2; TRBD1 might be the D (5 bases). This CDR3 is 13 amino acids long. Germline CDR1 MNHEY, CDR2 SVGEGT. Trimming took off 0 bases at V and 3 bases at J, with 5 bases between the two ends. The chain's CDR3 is CASSYSTDYGYTF. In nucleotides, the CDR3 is TGTGCCAGCAGTTACTCGACAGACTATGGCTACACCTTC.